This record covers a single T cell receptor beta chain. The sample belongs to a study of T cell changes during pregnancy in multiple sclerosis. With V trimmed by 4 bases and J by 6 bases, 5 bases remained unmatched. This CDR3 is built from 16 residues. Germline loops: CDR1 LNHDA, CDR2 SQIVND (reference sequence). Data came from immunoSEQ multiplex PCR; TCRdb stores just in-frame clones and leaves some out. Seen here are approximately 79,000 clones, 93% observed once, and the top ten hold around 0.75%. This TCR derives from a female donor in good health, enrolled as a control in a pregnancy study. The chain combines TRBV19 with TRBJ2-2, with 13 positions matching TRBD2. Sample: peripheral blood, taken in the second trimester of pregnancy. CDR3 sequence (DNA): TGTGCCAGTAGTAGGGGACTAGCGGGGACGCCCGGGGAGCTGTTTTTT. Amino acid sequence: CASSRGLAGTPGELFF.